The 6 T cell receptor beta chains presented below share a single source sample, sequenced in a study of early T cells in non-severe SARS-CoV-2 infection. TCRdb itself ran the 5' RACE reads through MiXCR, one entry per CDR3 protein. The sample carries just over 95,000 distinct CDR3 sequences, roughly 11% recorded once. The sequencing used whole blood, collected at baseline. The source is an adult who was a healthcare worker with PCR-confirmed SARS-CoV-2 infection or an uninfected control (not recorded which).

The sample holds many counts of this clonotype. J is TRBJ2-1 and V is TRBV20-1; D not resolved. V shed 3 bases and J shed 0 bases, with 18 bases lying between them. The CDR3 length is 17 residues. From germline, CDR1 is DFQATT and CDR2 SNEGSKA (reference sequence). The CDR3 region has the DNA TGCAGTGCTAGTGGTACGACTCCTACGAGCTCCTACAATGAGCAGTTCTTC. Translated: CSASGTTPTSSYNEQFF.

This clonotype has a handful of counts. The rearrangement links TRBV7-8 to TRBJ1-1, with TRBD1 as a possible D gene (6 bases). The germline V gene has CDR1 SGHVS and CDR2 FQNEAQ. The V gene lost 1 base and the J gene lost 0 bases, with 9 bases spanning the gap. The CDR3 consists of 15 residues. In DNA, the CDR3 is TGTGCCAGCAGCTTAGGAGGGGACATGAACACTGAAGCTTTCTTT. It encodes CASSLGGDMNTEAFF.

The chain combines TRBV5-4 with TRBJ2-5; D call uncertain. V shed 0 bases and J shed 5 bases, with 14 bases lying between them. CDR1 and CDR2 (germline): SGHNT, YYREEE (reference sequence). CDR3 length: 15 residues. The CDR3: CASSLDPLEGETQYF. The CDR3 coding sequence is TGTGCCAGCAGCTTGGACCCCCTCGAAGGGGAGACCCAGTACTTC. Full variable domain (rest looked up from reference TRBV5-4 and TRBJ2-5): ETGVTQSPTHLIKTRGQQVTLRCSSQSGHNTVSWYQQALGQGPQFIFQYYREEENGRGNFPPRFSGLQFPNYSSELNVNALELDDSALYLCASSLDPLEGETQYFGPGTRLLVL.

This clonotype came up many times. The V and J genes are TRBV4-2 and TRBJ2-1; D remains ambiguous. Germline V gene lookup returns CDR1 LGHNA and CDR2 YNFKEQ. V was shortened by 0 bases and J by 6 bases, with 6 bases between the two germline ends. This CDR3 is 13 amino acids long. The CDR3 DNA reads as TGTGCCAGCAGCCAAGATATGGGCAATGAGCAGTTCTTC. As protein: CASSQDMGNEQFF.

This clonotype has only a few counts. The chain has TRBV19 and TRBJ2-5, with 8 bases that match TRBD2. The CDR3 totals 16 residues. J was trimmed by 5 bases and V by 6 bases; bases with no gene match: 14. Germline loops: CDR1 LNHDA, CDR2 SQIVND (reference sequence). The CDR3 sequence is CASSPSVRGRRETQYF. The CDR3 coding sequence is TGTGCCAGTAGCCCCTCGGTCCGCGGGAGGAGGGAGACCCAGTACTTC.

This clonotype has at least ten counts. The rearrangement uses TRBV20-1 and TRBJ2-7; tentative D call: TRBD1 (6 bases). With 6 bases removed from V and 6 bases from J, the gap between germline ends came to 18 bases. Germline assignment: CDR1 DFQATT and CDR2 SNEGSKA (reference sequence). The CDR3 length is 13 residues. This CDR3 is CSAPDRSGGEQYF. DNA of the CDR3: TGCAGTGCCCCGGACAGATCTGGGGGCGAGCAGTACTTC.